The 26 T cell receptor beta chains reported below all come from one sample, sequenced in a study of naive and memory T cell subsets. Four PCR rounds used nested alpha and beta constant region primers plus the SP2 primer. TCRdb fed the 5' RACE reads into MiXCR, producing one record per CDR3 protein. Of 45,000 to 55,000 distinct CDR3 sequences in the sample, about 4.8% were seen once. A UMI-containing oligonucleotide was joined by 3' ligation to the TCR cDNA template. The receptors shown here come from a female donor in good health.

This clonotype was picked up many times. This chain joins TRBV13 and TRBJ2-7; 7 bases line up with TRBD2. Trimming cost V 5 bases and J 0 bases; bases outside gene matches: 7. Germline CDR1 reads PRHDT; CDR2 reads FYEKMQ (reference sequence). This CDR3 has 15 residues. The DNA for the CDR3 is TGTGCCAGCAGCCATTCACTAGCGAGCTCCTACGAGCAGTACTTC. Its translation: CASSHSLASSYEQYF.

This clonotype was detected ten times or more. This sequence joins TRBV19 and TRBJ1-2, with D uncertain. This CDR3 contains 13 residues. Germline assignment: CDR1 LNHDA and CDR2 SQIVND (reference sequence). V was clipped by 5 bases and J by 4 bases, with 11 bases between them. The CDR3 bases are TGTGCCAGTAGTCCGAATTGGGGCTATGGCTACACCTTC. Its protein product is CASSPNWGYGYTF.

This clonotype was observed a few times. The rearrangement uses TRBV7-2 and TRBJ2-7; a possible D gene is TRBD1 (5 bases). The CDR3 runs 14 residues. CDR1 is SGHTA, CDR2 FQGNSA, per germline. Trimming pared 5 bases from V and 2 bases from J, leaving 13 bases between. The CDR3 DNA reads TGTGCCAGCAGCGCGCTCGGACAAGCCTACGAGCAGTACTTC. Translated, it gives CASSALGQAYEQYF.

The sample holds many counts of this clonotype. The CDR3 DNA sequence: TGCAGTGCTCCGACCGGGGGCTTCAATGAGCAGTTCTTC. It translates to CSAPTGGFNEQFF. The rearrangement joins TRBV20-1 to TRBJ2-1; D may be TRBD1 or TRBD2 (6 bases each). The CDR3 spans 13 residues. V gave up 5 bases and J gave up 6 bases, with 14 bases separating them. Germline lookup yields CDR1 DFQATT and CDR2 SNEGSKA (reference sequence).

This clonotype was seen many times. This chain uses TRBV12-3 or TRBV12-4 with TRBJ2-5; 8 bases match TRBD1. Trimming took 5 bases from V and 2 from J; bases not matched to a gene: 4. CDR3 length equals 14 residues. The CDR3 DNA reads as TGTGCCAGCAGTACGCGGACAGGGCAAGAGACCCAGTACTTC. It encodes CASSTRTGQETQYF.

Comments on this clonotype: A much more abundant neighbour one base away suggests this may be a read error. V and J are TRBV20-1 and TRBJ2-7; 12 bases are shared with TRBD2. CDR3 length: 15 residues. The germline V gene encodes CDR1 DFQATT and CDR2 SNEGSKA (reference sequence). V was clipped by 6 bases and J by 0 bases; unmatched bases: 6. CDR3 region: CSAHSTSGSSYEQYF. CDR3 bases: TGCAGTGCCCACTCGACTAGCGGGAGCTCCTACGAGCAGTACTTC.

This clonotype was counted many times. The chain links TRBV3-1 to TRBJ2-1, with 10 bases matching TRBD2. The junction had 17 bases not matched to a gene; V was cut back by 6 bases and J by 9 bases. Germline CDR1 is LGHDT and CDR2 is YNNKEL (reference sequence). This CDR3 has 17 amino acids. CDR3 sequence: CASRAISGRALTGEQFF. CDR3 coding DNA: TGTGCCAGCAGAGCTATCAGCGGGAGGGCCTTAACGGGTGAGCAGTTCTTC.

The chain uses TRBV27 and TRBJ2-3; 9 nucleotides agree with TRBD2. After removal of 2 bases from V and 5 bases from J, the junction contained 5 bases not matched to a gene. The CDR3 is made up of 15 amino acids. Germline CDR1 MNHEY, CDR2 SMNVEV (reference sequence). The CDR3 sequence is CASSLLSGSGDTQYF. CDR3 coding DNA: TGTGCCAGCAGTTTACTTAGCGGGAGCGGAGATACGCAGTATTTT.

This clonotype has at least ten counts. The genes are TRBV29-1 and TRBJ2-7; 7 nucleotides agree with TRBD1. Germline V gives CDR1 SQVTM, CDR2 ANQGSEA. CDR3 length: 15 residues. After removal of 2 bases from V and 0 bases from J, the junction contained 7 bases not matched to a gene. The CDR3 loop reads CSVEIRGQSSYEQYF. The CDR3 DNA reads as TGCAGCGTTGAAATTAGGGGACAGAGCTCCTACGAGCAGTACTTC.

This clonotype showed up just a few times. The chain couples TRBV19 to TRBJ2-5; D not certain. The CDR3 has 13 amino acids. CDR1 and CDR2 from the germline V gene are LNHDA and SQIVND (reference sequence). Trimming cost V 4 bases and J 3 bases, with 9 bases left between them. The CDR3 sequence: CASSTSYKETQYF. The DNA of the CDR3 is TGTGCCAGTAGTACCTCCTACAAAGAGACCCAGTACTTC.

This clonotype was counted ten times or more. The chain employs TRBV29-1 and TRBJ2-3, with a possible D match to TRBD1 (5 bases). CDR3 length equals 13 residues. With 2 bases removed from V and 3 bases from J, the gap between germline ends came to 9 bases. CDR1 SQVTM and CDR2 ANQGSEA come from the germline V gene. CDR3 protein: CSVESQGTDTQYF. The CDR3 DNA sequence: TGCAGCGTTGAAAGCCAGGGTACAGATACGCAGTATTTT.

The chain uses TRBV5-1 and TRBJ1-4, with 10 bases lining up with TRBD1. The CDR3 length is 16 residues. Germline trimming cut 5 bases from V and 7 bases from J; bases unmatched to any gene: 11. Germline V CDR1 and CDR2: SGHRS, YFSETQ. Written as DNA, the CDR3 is TGCGCCAGCAGTCGGACAGGGGGGGCCTCAGTTGAAAAACTGTTTTTT. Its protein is CASSRTGGASVEKLFF.

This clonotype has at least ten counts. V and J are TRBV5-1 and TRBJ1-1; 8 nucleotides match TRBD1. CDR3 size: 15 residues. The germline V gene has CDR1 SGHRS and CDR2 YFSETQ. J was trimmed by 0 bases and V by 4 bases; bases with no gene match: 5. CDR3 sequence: CASSPGQGVNTEAFF. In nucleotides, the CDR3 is TGCGCCAGCAGCCCCGGACAGGGAGTGAACACTGAAGCTTTCTTT.

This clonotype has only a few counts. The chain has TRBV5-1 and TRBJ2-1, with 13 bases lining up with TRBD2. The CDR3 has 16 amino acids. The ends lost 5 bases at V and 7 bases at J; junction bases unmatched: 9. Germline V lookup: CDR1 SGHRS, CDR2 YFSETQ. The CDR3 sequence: CASSREPGLAGNEQFF. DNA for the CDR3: TGCGCCAGCAGTCGAGAGCCGGGACTAGCGGGGAATGAGCAGTTCTTC.

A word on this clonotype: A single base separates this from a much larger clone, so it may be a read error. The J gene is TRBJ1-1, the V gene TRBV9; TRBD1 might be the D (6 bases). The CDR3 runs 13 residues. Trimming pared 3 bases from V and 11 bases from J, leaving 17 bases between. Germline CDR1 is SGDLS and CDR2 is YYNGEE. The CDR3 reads CASSGAPGGLAFF. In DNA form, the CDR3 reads TGTGCCAGCAGCGGAGCTCCGGGGGGGCTGGCTTTCTTT. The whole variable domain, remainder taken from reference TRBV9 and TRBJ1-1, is DSGVTQTPKHLITATGQRVTLRCSPRSGDLSVYWYQQSLDQGLQFLIQYYNGEERAKGNILERFSAQQFPDLHSELNLSSLELGDSALYFCASSGAPGGLAFFGQGTRLTVV.

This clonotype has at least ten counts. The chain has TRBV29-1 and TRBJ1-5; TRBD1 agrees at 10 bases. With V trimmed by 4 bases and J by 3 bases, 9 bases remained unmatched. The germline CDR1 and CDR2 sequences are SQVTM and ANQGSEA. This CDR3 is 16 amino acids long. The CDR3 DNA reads TGCAGCGTTGGGGGTTGGACAGGGGGGGACAATCAGCCCCAGCATTTT. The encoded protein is CSVGGWTGGDNQPQHF.

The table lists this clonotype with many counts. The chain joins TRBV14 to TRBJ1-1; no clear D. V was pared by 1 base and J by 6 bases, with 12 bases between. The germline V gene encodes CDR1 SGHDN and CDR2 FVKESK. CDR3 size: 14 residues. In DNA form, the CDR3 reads TGTGCCAGCAGCCAAGTCCAGTCTTTGGCTGAAGCTTTCTTT. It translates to CASSQVQSLAEAFF.

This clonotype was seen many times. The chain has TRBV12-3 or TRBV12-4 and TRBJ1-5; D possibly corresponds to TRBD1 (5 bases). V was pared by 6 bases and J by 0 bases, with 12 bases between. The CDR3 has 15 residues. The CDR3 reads CASSLRQPSNQPQHF. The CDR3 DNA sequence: TGTGCCAGCAGCCTCAGACAGCCTAGCAATCAGCCCCAGCATTTT.

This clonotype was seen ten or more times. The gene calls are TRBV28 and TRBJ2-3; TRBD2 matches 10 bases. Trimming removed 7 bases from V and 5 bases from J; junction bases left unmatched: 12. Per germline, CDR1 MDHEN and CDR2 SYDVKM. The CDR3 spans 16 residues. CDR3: CASIALSSGSGDTQYF. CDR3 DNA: TGTGCCAGCATCGCCCTCTCTAGCGGGAGTGGAGATACGCAGTATTTT.

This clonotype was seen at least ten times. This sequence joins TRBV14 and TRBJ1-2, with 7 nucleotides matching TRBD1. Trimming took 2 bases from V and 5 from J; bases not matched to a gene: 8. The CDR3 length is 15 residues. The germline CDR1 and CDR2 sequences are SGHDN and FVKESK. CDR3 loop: CASSQLGQAGYGYTF. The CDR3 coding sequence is TGTGCCAGCAGCCAACTAGGACAGGCCGGGTATGGCTACACCTTC.

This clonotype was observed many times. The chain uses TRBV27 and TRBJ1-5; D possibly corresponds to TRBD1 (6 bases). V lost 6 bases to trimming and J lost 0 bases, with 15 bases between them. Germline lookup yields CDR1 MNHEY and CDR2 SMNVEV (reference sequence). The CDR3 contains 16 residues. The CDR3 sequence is CASSLRGDYSNQPQHF. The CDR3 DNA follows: TGTGCCAGCAGCCTAAGGGGGGATTATAGCAATCAGCCCCAGCATTTT.

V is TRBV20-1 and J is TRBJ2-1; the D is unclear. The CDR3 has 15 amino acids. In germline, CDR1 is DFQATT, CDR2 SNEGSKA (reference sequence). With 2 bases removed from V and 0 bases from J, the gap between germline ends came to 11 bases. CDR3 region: CSARPTESSYNEQFF. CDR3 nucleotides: TGCAGTGCTAGACCCACAGAGAGCTCCTACAATGAGCAGTTCTTC.

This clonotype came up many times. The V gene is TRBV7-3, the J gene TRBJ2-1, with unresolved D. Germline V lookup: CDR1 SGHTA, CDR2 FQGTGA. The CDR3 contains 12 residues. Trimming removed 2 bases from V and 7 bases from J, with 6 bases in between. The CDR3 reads CASSLGVNEQFF. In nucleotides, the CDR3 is TGTGCCAGCAGCTTAGGGGTTAATGAGCAGTTCTTC. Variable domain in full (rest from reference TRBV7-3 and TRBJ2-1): GAGVSQTPSNKVTEKGKYVELRCDPISGHTALYWYRQSLGQGPEFLIYFQGTGAADDSGLPNDRFFAVRPEGSVSTLKIQRTERGDSAVYLCASSLGVNEQFFGPGTRLTVL.

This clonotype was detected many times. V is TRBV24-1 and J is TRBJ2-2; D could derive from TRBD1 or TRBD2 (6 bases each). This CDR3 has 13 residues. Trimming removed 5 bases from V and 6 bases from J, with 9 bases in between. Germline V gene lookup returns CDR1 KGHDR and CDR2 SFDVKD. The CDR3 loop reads CATSVRGAGELFF. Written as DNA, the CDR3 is TGTGCCACCAGTGTGAGGGGGGCCGGGGAGCTGTTTTTT.

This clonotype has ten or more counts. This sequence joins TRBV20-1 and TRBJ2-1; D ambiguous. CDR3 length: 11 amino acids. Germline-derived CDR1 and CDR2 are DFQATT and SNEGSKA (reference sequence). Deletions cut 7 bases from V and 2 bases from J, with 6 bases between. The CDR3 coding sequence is TGCAGTGGTAACGCCTACAATGAGCAGTTCTTC. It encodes CSGNAYNEQFF.

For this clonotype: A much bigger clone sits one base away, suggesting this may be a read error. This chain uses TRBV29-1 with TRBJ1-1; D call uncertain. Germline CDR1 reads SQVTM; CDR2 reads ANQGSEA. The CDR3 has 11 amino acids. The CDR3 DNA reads TGCAGGGGGATACCCGGGACTGAAGCTTTCTTT. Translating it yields CRGIPGTEAFF.